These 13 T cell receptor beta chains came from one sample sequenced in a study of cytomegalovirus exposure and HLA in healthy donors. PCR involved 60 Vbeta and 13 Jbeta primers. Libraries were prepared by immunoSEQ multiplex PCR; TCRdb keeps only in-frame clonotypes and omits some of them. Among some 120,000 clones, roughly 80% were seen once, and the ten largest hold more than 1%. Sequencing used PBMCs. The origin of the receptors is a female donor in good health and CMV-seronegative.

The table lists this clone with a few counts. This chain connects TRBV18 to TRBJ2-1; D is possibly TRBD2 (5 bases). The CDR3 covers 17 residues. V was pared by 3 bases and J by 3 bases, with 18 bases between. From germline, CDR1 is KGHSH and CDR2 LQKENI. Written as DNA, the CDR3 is TGTGCCAGCTCACCGGAGGACGCAATTGTTAGCTACAATGAGCAGTTCTTC. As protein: CASSPEDAIVSYNEQFF.

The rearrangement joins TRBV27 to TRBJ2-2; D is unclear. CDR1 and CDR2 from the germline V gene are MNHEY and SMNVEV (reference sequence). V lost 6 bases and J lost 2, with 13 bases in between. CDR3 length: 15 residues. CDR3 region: CASSPTGLNTGELFF. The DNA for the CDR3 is TGTGCCAGCAGCCCAACTGGTCTCAACACCGGGGAGCTGTTTTTT.

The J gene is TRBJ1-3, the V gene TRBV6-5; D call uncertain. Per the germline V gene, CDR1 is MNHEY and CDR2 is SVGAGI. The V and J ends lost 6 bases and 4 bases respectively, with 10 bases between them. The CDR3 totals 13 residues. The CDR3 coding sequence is TGTGCCAGCAGCCGAAACTCCGGAAACACCATATATTTT. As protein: CASSRNSGNTIYF.

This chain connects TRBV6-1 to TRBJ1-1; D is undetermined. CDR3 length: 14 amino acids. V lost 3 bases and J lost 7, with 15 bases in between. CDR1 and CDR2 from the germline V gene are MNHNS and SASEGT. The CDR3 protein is CASSDSGIPGEAFF. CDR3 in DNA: TGTGCCAGCAGTGACTCCGGGATACCGGGTGAAGCTTTCTTT.

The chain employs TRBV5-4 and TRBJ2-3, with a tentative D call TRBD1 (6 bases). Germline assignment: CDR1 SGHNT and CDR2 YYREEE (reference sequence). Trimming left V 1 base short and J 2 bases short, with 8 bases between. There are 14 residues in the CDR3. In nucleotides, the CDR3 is TGTGCCAGCAGCTTGTGGGGGCTCACAGATACGCAGTATTTT. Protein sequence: CASSLWGLTDTQYF.

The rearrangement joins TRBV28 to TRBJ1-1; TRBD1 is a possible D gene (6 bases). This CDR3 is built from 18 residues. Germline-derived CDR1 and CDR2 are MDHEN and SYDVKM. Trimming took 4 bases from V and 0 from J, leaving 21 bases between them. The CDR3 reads CASSSAGGGAPLNTEAFF. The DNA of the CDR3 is TGTGCCAGCAGTTCCGCCGGCGGGGGGGCGCCCCTGAACACTGAAGCTTTCTTT. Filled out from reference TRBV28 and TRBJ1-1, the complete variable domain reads DVKVTQSSRYLVKRTGEKVFLECVQDMDHENMFWYRQDPGLGLRLIYFSYDVKMKEKGDIPEGYSVSREKKERFSLILESASTNQTSMYLCASSSAGGGAPLNTEAFFGQGTRLTVV.

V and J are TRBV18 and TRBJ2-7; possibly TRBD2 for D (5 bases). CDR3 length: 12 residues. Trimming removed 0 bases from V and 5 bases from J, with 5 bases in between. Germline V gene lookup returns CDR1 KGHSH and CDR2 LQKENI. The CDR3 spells CASSPPGDEQYF. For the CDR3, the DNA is TGTGCCAGCTCACCACCGGGAGACGAGCAGTACTTC.

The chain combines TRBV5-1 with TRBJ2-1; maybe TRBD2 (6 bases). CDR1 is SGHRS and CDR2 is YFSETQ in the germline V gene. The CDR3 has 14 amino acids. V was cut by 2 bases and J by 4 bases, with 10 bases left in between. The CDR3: CASSLTGSYNEQFF. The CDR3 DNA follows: TGCGCCAGCAGCTTAACCGGGAGTTACAATGAGCAGTTCTTC.

The CDR3 spells CASSPGTPNTGELFF. CDR3 DNA sequence: TGTGCCAGCTCACCAGGGACACCGAACACCGGGGAGCTGTTTTTT. The V gene is TRBV18, the J gene TRBJ2-2, with a possible D match to TRBD1 (6 bases). Between the trimmed V and J ends, which lost 2 bases and 0 bases, there was a span of 7 bases. The germline V gene encodes CDR1 KGHSH and CDR2 LQKENI. The CDR3 loop spans 15 amino acids. Full variable domain (outside the CDR3, taken from reference TRBV18 and TRBJ2-2): NAGVMQNPRHLVRRRGQEARLRCSPMKGHSHVYWYRQLPEEGLKFMVYLQKENIIDESGMPKERFSAEFPKEGPSILRIQQVVRGDSAAYFCASSPGTPNTGELFFGEGSRLTVL.

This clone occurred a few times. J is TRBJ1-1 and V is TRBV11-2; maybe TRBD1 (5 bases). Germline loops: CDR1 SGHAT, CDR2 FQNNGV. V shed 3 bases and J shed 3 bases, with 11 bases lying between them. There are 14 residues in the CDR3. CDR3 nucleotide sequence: TGTGCCAGCAGCTTTAGATGGGGGGACACTGAAGCTTTCTTT. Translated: CASSFRWGDTEAFF.

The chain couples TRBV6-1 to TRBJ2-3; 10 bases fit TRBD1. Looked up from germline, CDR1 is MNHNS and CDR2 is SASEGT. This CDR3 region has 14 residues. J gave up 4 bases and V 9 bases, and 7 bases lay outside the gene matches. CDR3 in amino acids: CASITGTGADTQYF. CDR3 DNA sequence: TGTGCCAGTATTACCGGGACAGGGGCAGATACGCAGTATTTT.

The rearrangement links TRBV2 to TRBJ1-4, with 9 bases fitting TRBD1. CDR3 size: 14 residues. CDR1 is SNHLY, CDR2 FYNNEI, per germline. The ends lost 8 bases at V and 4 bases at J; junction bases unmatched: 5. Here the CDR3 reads CASQGQGFNEKLFF. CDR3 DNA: TGTGCCAGCCAGGGACAGGGCTTTAATGAAAAACTGTTTTTT.

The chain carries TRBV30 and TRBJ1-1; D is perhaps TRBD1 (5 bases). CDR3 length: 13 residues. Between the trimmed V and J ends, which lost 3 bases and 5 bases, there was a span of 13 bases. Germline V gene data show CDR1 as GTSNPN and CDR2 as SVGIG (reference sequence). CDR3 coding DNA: TGTGCCTGGAGAGTCCAGGGCTGGACTGAAGCTTTCTTT. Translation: CAWRVQGWTEAFF. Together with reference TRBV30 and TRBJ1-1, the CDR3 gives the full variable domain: SQTIHQWPATLVQPVGSPLSLECTVEGTSNPNLYWYRQAAGRGLQLLFYSVGIGQISSEVPQNLSASRPQDRQFILSSKKLLLSDSGFYLCAWRVQGWTEAFFGQGTRLTVV.